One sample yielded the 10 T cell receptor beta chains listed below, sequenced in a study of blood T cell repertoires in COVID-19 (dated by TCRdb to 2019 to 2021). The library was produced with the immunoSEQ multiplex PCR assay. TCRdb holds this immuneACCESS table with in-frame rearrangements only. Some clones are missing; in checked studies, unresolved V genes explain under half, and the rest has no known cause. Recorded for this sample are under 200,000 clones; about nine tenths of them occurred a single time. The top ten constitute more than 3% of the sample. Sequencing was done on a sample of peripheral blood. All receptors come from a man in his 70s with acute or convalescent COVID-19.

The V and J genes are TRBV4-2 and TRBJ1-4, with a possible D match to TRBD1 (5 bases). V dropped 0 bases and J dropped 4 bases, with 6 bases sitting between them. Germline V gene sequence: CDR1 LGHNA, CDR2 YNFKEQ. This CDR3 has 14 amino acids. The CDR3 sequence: CASSQDRVNEKLFF. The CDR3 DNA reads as TGTGCCAGCAGCCAAGACAGGGTTAATGAAAAACTGTTTTTT.

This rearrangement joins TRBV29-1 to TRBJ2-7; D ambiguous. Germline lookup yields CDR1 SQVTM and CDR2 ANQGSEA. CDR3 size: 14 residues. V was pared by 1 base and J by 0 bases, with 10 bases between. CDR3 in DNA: TGCAGCGTTGAAGGAGGTCCCTTCTCCTACGAGCAGTACTTC. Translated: CSVEGGPFSYEQYF.

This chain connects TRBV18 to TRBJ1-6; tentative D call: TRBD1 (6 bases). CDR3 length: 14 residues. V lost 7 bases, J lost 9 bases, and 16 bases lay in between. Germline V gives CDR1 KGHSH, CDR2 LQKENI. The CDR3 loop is CASFPGGETSPLHF. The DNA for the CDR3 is TGTGCCAGCTTTCCGGGGGGCGAAACTTCACCCCTCCACTTT.

CDR3: CASSLAASGLSDTQYF. In nucleotides, the CDR3 is TGCGCCAGCAGCTTGGCGGCTAGCGGGTTGTCAGATACGCAGTATTTT. The chain joins TRBV5-1 to TRBJ2-3, with TRBD2 identical over 8 bases. The V gene's germline CDR1 is SGHRS and CDR2 YFSETQ. There are 16 residues in the CDR3. V shed 0 bases and J 4 bases; nucleotides not matched to a gene: 7.

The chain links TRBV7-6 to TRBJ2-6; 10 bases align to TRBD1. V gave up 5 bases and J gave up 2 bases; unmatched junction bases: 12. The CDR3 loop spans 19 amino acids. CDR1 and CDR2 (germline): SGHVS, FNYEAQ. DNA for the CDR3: TGTGCCAGCAGCGACAGGGGGCTGCGACGAACCCCTGGGGCCAACGTCCTGACTTTC. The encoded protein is CASSDRGLRRTPGANVLTF.

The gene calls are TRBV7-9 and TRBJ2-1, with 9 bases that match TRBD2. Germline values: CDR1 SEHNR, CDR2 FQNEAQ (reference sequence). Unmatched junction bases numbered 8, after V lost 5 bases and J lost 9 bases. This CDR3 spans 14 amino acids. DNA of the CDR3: TGTGCCAGCAGCCACGACGGCGGGGGGGCTGAGCAGTTCTTC. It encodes CASSHDGGGAEQFF.

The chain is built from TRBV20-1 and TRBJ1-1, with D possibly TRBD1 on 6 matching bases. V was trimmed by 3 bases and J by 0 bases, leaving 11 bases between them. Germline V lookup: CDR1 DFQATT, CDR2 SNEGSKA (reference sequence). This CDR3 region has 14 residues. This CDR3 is CSASGQFMNTEAFF. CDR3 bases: TGCAGTGCTAGTGGACAGTTTATGAACACTGAAGCTTTCTTT.

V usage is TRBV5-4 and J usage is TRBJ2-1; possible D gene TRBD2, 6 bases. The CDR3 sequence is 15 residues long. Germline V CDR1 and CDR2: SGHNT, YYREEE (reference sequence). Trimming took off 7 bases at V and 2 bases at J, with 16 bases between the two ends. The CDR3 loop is CASGGRLTTYNEQFF. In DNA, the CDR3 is TGTGCCAGCGGAGGGAGATTAACCACCTACAATGAGCAGTTCTTC.

The CDR3 region has the DNA TGCAGCGTTGGCGGGACAGGGGAGTCCCAGCAGTACTTC. Amino acids: CSVGGTGESQQYF. The rearrangement uses TRBV29-1 and TRBJ2-7; 10 nucleotides agree with TRBD1. The ends lost 4 bases at V and 8 bases at J; junction bases unmatched: 8. This CDR3 spans 13 amino acids. The germline V gene has CDR1 SQVTM and CDR2 ANQGSEA.

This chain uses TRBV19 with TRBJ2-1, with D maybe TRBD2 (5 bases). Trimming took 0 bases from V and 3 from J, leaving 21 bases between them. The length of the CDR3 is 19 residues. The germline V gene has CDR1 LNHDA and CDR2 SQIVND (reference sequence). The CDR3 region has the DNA TGTGCCAGTAGTATAGATCAGTCGCCCCCTAGCCGTATCTACAATGAGCAGTTCTTC. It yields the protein CASSIDQSPPSRIYNEQFF.